This T cell receptor beta chain appears in the sequencing data of a study of naive and memory T cell subsets. General observations from the study: The RNA method is potentially sensitive to activation and differentiation changes.

Four PCR rounds used nested alpha and beta constant region primers plus the SP2 primer. Each CDR3 protein is one row after TCRdb ran MiXCR on the UMI-ligation and nested PCR reads. Of 40,000 or so distinct CDR3 sequences in the sample, roughly 11% were seen once. Worth noting for this clonotype: Antigen: not known.

The treatment denotes: skin biopsy from PPD injection site in Mantoux-positive individual. The library had UMIs added by 3' ligation of an oligonucleotide to TCR cDNA. Biopsied sites were PPD injections in people with a positive Mantoux test. This TCR came from an adult in good health. This specimen was skin, taken from a tuberculin skin test site.

CDR3 in DNA: TGTGCTAGTGGTTTGAGAATCGGGGGCACCTACAATGAGCAGTTCTTC. It encodes CASGLRIGGTYNEQFF. J is TRBJ2-1 and V is TRBV12-5; the D gene could be TRBD1 or TRBD2 (6 bases each). V lost 2 bases and J 2 bases, leaving 13 bases between the germline ends. Germline loops: CDR1 LGHNT, CDR2 FRNRAP. This CDR3 contains 16 residues.